This TCR beta chain was found in a study of CD8+ T cells in alopecia areata. General observations from the study: Scalp samples also yield sequences from resident alphabeta T cells of normal skin.

It was cDNA, reverse transcribed from extracted RNA, that served as the sequencing template. Sequenced by immunoSEQ multiplex PCR; TCRdb stores in-frame clones only, minus some. The table shows 150,000 or so clones, with roughly 50% occurring only once. The treatment was: oral pan-JAK inhibitor, 5-10 mg twice daily. Trimming shortened V by 8 bases and J by 2 bases, and 18 bases separated the two germline ends. The CDR3 has 15 amino acids. Germline V gene sequence: CDR1 LNHDA, CDR2 SQIVND (reference sequence). In this sample, this clone turned up a few times. As yet, its antigen is unknown. The TCR comes from a human donor with alopecia areata. The chain links TRBV19 to TRBJ1-2; D may be TRBD1 (5 bases). The sample here was CD8+ T cells sorted from blood, taken at week 4, from a patient treated with tofacitinib. Written as DNA, the CDR3 is TGTGCCAGTGGCCCCGGGACGGAAGGCAACTATGGCTACACCTTC. It yields the protein CASGPGTEGNYGYTF.